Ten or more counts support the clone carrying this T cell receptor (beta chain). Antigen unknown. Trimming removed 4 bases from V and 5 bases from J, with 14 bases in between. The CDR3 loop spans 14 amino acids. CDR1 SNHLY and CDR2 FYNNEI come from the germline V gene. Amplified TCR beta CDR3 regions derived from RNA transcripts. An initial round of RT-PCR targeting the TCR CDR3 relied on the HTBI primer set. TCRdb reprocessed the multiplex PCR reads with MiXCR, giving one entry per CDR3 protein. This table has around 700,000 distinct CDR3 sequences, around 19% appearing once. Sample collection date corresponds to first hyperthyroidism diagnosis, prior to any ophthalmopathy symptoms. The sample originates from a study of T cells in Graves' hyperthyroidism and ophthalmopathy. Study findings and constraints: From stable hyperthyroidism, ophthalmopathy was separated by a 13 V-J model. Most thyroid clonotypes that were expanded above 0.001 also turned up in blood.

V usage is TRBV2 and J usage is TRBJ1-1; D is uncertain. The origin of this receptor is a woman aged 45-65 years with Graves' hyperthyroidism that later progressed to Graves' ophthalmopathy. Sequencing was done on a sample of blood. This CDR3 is CASSAGPLVTEAFF. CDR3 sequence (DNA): TGTGCCAGCAGTGCCGGCCCATTAGTGACTGAAGCTTTCTTT.